The 11 T cell receptor beta chains below come from one sample, sequenced in a study of CD8+CD57+ T cells in acquired aplastic anemia. Template material for TCR beta VDJ and CDR3 profiling consisted of genomic DNA. Each CDR3 protein gets one entry after TCRdb re-called the reads with MiXCR. The sample has approximately 200,000 distinct CDR3 sequences; 64% are singletons. Sequenced material: sorted CD4+, CD8+, or CD8+CD57+ T cells (not recorded which) from PBMCs. Receptor source: a human donor with severe aplastic anemia or a healthy control (not recorded which).

This rearrangement joins TRBV7-2 to TRBJ1-3; possible D gene TRBD1, 6 bases. CDR3 size: 13 residues. Germline V CDR1 and CDR2: SGHTA, FQGNSA. The V gene lost 5 bases and the J gene lost 4 bases, with 9 bases spanning the gap. The chain's CDR3 is CASSPDRGNTIYF. The CDR3 DNA reads TGTGCCAGCAGCCCTGACAGGGGAAACACCATATATTTT. Full variable domain (missing parts from reference TRBV7-2 and TRBJ1-3): GAGVSQSPSNKVTEKGKDVELRCDPISGHTALYWYRQSLGQGLEFLIYFQGNSAPDKSGLPSDRFSAERTGGSVSTLTIQRTQQEDSAVYLCASSPDRGNTIYFGEGSWLTVV.

The chain couples TRBV15 to TRBJ1-5, with TRBD1 as a possible D gene (6 bases). V lost 0 bases and J lost 2, with 8 bases in between. Germline CDR1 LNHNV, CDR2 YYDKDF (reference sequence). The CDR3 extends over 15 amino acids. In DNA, the CDR3 is TGTGCCACCAGCAGAGACTGGACAGGCAATCAGCCCCAGCATTTT. Translated: CATSRDWTGNQPQHF.

The chain recombines TRBV7-9 with TRBJ1-5; TRBD1 agrees at 8 bases. After removal of 9 bases from V and 8 bases from J, the junction contained 6 bases not matched to a gene. Looked up from germline, CDR1 is SEHNR and CDR2 is FQNEAQ (reference sequence). The CDR3 length is 12 residues. Written as DNA, the CDR3 is TGTGCCAGTGGACAGGGCATCAAGCCCCAGCATTTT. Its translation: CASGQGIKPQHF.

The chain has TRBV7-9 and TRBJ1-1; 8 bases agree with TRBD1. The V and J ends lost 4 bases and 11 bases, in that order; junction bases with no gene match: 12. Germline V gene lookup returns CDR1 SEHNR and CDR2 FQNEAQ (reference sequence). The CDR3 totals 14 residues. The CDR3 DNA follows: TGTGCCAGCAGCTATAAAGGACAGGGATCGGCGGCTTTCTTT. Translated: CASSYKGQGSAAFF.

The genes are TRBV6-1 and TRBJ2-2; D not certain. Germline V gene lookup returns CDR1 MNHNS and CDR2 SASEGT. The CDR3 sequence is 12 residues long. The V gene lost 5 bases and the J gene lost 8 bases, with 9 bases spanning the gap. The CDR3 reads CASSYSRGELFF. CDR3 DNA: TGTGCCAGCAGTTACTCCCGAGGGGAGCTGTTTTTT.

In this sample, this clonotype turned up a few times. The rearrangement joins TRBV6-5 to TRBJ1-2; tentative D call: TRBD1 (5 bases). From germline, CDR1 is MNHEY and CDR2 SVGAGI. CDR3 length: 15 amino acids. V lost 2 bases, J lost 4 bases, and 14 bases lay in between. CDR3 region: CASSYPAGGVYGYTF. The CDR3, as DNA: TGTGCCAGCAGTTACCCGGCCGGGGGGGTCTATGGCTACACCTTC.

The chain combines TRBV7-9 with TRBJ1-1; TRBD1 might be the D (6 bases). This CDR3 comprises 11 residues. In germline, CDR1 is SEHNR, CDR2 FQNEAQ (reference sequence). Trimming removed 5 bases from V and 7 bases from J, with 8 bases in between. The CDR3 loop reads CASSKDSEAFF. In DNA, the CDR3 is TGTGCCAGCAGCAAGGACAGTGAAGCTTTCTTT.

The rearrangement joins TRBV7-2 to TRBJ2-5; TRBD2 aligns across 11 bases. CDR3 length equals 15 residues. Germline-derived CDR1 and CDR2 are SGHTA and FQGNSA. Germline trimming cut 6 bases from V and 7 bases from J; bases unmatched to any gene: 10. This chain's CDR3 is CASRSPGLADRTQYF. Written as DNA, the CDR3 is TGTGCCAGCAGGTCACCGGGACTAGCGGATCGGACCCAGTACTTC.

The V gene is TRBV7-9, the J gene TRBJ2-7; D might be TRBD1 (6 bases). V lost 4 bases and J 7 bases, leaving 20 bases between the germline ends. In germline, CDR1 is SEHNR, CDR2 FQNEAQ (reference sequence). The CDR3 spans 15 residues. The CDR3 reads CASSSRAGEGGEQYF. CDR3 coding DNA: TGTGCCAGCAGCTCCCGGGCAGGGGAAGGTGGGGAGCAGTACTTC.

This chain links TRBV7-6 with TRBJ2-3; D may be TRBD2 (6 bases). CDR1 is SGHVS, CDR2 FNYEAQ, per germline. This CDR3 is built from 16 residues. Trimming cost V 5 bases and J 2 bases, with 17 bases left between them. Here the CDR3 reads CASSQGRLAATDTQYF. The DNA of the CDR3 is TGTGCCAGCAGCCAAGGAAGGTTAGCGGCCACAGATACGCAGTATTTT.

The chain combines TRBV20-1 with TRBJ1-2; D call uncertain. Germline assignment: CDR1 DFQATT and CDR2 SNEGSKA (reference sequence). The CDR3 extends over 14 amino acids. Trimming took off 5 bases at V and 4 bases at J, with 17 bases between the two ends. For the CDR3, the DNA is TGCAGTGCTTGGGGAGATGGAATATCCTATGGCTACACCTTC. Protein product: CSAWGDGISYGYTF.